This TCR beta chain was observed in a study of blood T cell repertoires in COVID-19. About the research overall: Among Cohort 3 donors, those recovered had two negative PCRs, clearance, or symptom resolution.

Living in about two dozen US areas, the participants were between about 18 and 100 years of age. Clones were read by immunoSEQ multiplex PCR, and TCRdb kept only the in-frame ones, dropping some. Of approximately 240,000 clones in the sample, roughly 90% were seen once. The CDR3 sequence is 14 residues long. The V gene lost 7 bases and the J gene lost 3 bases, with 13 bases spanning the gap. Germline CDR1 is LGHNT and CDR2 is FRNRAP. The source is a woman aged 45-60 years in a cohort exposed to, infected with or recovered from COVID-19 (not recorded which). The chain recombines TRBV12-5 with TRBJ1-5; weak D call: TRBD1 (6 bases). Sequences were obtained from PBMCs or T cells enriched from blood (not recorded which). CDR3 loop: CASVSGDFNQPQHF. DNA for the CDR3: TGTGCTAGTGTTTCAGGGGATTTCAATCAGCCCCAGCATTTT.